This T cell receptor beta chain was recorded in a study of blood T cell repertoires in COVID-19. Overall study context: T cells, B-cell-depleted T cells, or PBMCs supplied cDNA or gDNA.

Authors' analysis steps: Estimation of nucleated cell counts was performed using reference gene primer amplification. Only in-frame clones appear in the TCRdb table, and some are missing; sequencing was by immunoSEQ multiplex PCR. The V and J calls and clone size were taken over from that table, and D and trimming were inferred from the DNA. The sample has about 130,000 clones, around 87% seen once; the top ten hold about 2.1%. In germline, CDR1 is SEHNR, CDR2 FQNEAQ (reference sequence). CDR3 length: 14 amino acids. Trimming took off 2 bases at V and 3 bases at J, with 8 bases between the two ends. The V call is TRBV7-9, the J call TRBJ2-1, with D unclear. This receptor was taken from a man between 65 and 85 years old with active COVID-19. Sequencing was performed on peripheral blood. CDR3 in amino acids: CASSLPLYYNEQFF. CDR3 bases: TGTGCCAGCAGCTTACCCCTATACTACAATGAGCAGTTCTTC.